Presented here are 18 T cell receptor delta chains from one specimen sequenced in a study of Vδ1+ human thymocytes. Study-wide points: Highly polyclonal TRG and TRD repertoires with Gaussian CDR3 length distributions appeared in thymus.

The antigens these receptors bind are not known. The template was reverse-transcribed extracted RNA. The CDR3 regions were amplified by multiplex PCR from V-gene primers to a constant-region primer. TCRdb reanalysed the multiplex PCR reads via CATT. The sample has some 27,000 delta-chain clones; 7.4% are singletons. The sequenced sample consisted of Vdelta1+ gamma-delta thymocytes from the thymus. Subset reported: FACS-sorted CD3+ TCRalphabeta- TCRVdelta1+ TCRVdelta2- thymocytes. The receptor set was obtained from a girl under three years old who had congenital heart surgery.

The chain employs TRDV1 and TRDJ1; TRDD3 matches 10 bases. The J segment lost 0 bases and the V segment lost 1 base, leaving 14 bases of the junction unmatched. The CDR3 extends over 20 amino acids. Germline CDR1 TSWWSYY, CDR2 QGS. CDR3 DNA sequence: TGTGCTCTTGGGGAACGTAGCGTTTACTGGGGGATCTTGTACACCGATAAACTCATCTTT. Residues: CALGERSVYWGILYTDKLIF.

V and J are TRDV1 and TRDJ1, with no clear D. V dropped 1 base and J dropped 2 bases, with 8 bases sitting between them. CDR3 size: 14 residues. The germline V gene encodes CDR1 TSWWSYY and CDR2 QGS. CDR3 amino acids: CALGERAGTDKLIF. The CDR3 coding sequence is TGTGCTCTTGGGGAACGCGCGGGAACCGATAAACTCATCTTT.

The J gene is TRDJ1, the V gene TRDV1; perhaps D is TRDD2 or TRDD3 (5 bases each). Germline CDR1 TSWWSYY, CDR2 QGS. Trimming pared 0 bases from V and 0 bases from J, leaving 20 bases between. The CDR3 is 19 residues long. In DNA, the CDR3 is TGTGCTCTTGGGGAACTAGCCTTCTACGATACCCTTTACACCGATAAACTCATCTTT. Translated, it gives CALGELAFYDTLYTDKLIF.

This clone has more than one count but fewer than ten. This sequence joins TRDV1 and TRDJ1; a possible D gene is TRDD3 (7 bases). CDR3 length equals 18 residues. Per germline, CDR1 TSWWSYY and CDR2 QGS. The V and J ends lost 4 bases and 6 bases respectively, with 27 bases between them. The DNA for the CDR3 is TGTGCTCTTGGGGGCCTGGTCTCCTACAGGGATACTAGGAATAAACTCATCTTT. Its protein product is CALGGLVSYRDTRNKLIF.

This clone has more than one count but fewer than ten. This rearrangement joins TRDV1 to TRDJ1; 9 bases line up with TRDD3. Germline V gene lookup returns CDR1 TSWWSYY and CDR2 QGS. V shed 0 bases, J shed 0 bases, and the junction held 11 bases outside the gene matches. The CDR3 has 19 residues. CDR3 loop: CALGELVRRLGEHTDKLIF. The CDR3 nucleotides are TGTGCTCTTGGGGAACTTGTCCGGCGACTGGGGGAACACACCGATAAACTCATCTTT.

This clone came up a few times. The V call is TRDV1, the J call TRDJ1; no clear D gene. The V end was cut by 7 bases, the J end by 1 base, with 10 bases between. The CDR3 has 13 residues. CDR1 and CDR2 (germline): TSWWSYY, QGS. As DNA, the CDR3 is TGTGCTCTTGATGGCGGAACCACCGATAAACTCATCTTT. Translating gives CALDGGTTDKLIF.

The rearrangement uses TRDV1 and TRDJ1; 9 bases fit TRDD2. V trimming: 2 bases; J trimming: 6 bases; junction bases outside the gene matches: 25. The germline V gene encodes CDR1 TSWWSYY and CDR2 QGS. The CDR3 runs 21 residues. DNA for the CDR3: TGTGCTCTTGGGGAATTACCTTCCTACCGTCTGCCATCGCCGGGGATGTATAAACTCATCTTT. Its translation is CALGELPSYRLPSPGMYKLIF.

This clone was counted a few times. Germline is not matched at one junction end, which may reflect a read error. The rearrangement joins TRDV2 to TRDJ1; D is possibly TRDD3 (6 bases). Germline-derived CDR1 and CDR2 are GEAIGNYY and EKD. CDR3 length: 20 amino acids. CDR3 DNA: TGTGCCTGTGGCACCCGAGGTGCTGGGGTGGGAGCCTGTCTCACCGATAAACTCATCTTT. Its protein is CACGTRGAGVGACLTDKLIF.

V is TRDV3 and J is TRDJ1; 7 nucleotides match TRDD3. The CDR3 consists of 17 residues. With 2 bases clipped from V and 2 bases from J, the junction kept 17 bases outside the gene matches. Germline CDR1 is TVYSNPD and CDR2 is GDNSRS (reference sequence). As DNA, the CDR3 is TGTGCCTTTGTAACCTCGTACTGGGGATTAGGGACCGATAAACTCATCTTT. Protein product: CAFVTSYWGLGTDKLIF.

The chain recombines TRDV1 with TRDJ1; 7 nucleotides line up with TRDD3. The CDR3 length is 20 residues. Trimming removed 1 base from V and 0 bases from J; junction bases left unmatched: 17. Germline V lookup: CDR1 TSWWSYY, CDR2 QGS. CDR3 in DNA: TGTGCTCTTGGGGAACCGATAGATTGTACTGGGGTCTTGTACACCGATAAACTCATCTTT. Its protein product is CALGEPIDCTGVLYTDKLIF.

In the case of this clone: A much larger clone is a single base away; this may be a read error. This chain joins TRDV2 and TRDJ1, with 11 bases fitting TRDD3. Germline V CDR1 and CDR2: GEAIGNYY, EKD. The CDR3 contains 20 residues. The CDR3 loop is CSCDTSKFLCWGILADKLIF. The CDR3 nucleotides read TGTTCCTGTGACACCTCCAAATTCCTATGCTGGGGGATACTTGCCGATAAACTCATCTTT.

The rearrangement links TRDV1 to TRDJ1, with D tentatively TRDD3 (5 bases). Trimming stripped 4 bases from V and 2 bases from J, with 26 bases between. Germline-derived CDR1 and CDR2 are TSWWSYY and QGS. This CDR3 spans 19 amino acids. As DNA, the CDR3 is TGTGCTCTTGGGGTTCCACTACGGAGCACTGGACAACCGACCGATAAACTCATCTTT. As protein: CALGVPLRSTGQPTDKLIF.

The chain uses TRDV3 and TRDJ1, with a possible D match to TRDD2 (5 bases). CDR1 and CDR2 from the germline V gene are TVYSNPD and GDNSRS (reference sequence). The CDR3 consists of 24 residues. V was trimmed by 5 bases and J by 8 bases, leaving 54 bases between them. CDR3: CARQLPFNLKRLLAEAPGGKKLIF. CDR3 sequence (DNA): TGTGCCCGCCAACTTCCGTTCAATTTAAAGCGTTTACTTGCAGAAGCCCCGGGTGGGAAAAAACTCATCTTT.

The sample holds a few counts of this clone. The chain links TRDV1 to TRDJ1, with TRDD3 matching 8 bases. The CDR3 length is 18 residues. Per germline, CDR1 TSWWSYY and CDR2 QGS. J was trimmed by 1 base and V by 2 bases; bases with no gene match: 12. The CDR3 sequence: CALGELRVGGGCTDKLIF. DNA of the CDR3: TGTGCTCTTGGGGAATTACGAGTTGGTGGGGGATGCACCGATAAACTCATCTTT.

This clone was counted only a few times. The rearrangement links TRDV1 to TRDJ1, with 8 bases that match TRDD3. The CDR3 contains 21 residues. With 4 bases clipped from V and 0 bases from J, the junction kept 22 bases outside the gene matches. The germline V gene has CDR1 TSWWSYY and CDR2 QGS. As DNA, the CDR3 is TGTGCTCTTGGGGTTGCCTTCCCTCCTGTACTGGGGGGACTGTACACCGATAAACTCATCTTT. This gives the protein CALGVAFPPVLGGLYTDKLIF.

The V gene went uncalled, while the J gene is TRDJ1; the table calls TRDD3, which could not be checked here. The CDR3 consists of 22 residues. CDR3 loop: CALGNIYYALITGGPYTDKLIF. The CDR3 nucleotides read TGTGCTCTTGGGAATATTTACTACGCCCTGATTACTGGGGGCCCGTACACCGATAAACTCATCTTT.

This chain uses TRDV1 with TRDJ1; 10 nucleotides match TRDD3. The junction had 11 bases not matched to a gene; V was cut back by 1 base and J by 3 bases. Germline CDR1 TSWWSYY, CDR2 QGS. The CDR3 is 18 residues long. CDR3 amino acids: CALGEPSLYWGMSDKLIF. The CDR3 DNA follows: TGTGCTCTTGGGGAACCCTCCTTGTACTGGGGGATGTCCGATAAACTCATCTTT.

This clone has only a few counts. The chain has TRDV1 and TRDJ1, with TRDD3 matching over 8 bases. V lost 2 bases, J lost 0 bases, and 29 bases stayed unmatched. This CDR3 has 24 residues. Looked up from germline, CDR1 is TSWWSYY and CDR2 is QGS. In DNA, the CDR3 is TGTGCTCTTGGGGAAGCGAAGGCGAGGTCCTTCCCGTGGTACTGGGGGCCGCACACCGATAAACTCATCTTT. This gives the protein CALGEAKARSFPWYWGPHTDKLIF.